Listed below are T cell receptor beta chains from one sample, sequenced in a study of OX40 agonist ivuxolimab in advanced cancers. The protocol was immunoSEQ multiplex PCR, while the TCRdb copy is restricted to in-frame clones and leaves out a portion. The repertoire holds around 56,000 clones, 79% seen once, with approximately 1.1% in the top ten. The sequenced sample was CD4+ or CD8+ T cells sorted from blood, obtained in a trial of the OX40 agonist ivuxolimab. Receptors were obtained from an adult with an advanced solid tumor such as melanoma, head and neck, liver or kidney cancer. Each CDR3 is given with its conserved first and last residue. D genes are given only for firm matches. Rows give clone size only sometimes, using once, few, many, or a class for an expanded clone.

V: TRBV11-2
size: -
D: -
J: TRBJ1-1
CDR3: CASSLDRVTEAFF
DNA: TGTGCCAGCAGCTTAGACAGGGTCACTGAAGCTTTCTTT

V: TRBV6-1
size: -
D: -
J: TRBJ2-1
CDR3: CASSEAQYPGDEQFF
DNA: TGTGCCAGCAGTGAAGCCCAGTACCCAGGGGATGAGCAGTTCTTC

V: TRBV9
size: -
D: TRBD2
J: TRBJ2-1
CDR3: CASSLAGSYNEQFF
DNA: TGTGCCAGCAGCTTAGCGGGAAGCTACAATGAGCAGTTCTTC

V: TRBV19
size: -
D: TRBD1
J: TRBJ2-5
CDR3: CASNRDRAEETQYF
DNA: TGTGCCAGTAACCGGGACAGGGCAGAGGAGACCCAGTACTTC

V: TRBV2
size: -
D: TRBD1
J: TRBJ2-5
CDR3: CASSVGGQETQYF
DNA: TGTGCCAGCAGTGTAGGGGGCCAGGAGACCCAGTACTTC

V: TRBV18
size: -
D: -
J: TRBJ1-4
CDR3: CASSPLEAGQTTNEKLFF
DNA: TGTGCCAGCTCACCACTCGAGGCAGGACAAACTACTAATGAAAAACTGTTTTTT

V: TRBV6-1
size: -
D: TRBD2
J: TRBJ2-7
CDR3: CASRSGTSVYEQYF
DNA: TGTGCCAGCAGATCCGGGACTAGCGTCTACGAGCAGTACTTC

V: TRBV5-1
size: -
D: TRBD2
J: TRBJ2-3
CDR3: CASSLDLAGSQSDTQYF
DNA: TGCGCCAGCAGCCTAGACCTAGCGGGGTCACAATCAGATACGCAGTATTTT

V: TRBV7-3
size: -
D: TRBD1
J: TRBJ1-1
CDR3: CASSLRGTVENTEAFF
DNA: TGTGCCAGCAGCTTACGCGGGACAGTTGAGAACACTGAAGCTTTCTTT

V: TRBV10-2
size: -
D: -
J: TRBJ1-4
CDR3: CASSEWGDNGEKLFF
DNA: TGCGCCAGCAGTGAGTGGGGGGATAACGGTGAAAAACTGTTTTTT

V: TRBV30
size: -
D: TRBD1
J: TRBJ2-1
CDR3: CAWRLRDRGLNEQFF
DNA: TGTGCCTGGAGGCTCCGGGACAGGGGCTTGAATGAGCAGTTCTTC

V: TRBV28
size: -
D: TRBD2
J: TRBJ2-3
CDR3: CASSFNIRLAGGPGTDTQYF
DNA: TGTGCCAGCAGTTTTAATATTAGACTAGCGGGAGGGCCCGGCACAGATACGCAGTATTTT

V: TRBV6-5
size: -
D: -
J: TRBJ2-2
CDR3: CASSRTGRNGELFF
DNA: TGTGCCAGCAGCCGCACAGGGAGGAACGGGGAGCTGTTTTTT

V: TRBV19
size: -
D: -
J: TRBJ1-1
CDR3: CASSIFGGLNTEAFF
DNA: TGTGCCAGTAGTATATTTGGGGGCTTGAACACTGAAGCTTTCTTT

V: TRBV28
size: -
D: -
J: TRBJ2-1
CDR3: CASSWQSSYNEQFF
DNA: TGTGCCAGCAGTTGGCAGAGCTCCTACAATGAGCAGTTCTTC

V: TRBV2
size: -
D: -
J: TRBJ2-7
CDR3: CASSLTGSYEQYF
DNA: TGTGCCAGCAGCCTGACAGGATCCTACGAGCAGTACTTC

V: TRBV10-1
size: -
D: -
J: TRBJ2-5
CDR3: CASSRTPRGTQYF
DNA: TGCGCCAGCAGTCGGACCCCACGGGGGACCCAGTACTTC

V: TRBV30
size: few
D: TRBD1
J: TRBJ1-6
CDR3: CAWMEGALSSYNSPLHF
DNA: TGTGCCTGGATGGAGGGGGCTCTAAGCTCCTATAATTCACCCCTCCACTTT

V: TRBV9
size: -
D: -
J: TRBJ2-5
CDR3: CASSPRLGQIQETQYF
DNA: TGTGCCAGCAGCCCACGACTAGGCCAAATTCAAGAGACCCAGTACTTC

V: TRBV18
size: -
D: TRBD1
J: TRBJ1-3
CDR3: CASSSGQHSGNTIYF
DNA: TGTGCCAGCTCGTCGGGACAGCACTCTGGAAACACCATATATTTT

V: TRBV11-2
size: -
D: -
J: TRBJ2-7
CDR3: CASSLSSQTFLDPYEQYF
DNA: TGTGCCAGCAGCTTATCGTCCCAGACATTTCTTGACCCCTACGAGCAGTACTTC

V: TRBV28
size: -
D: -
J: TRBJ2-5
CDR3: CASSPLQETQYF
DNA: TGTGCCAGCAGCCCATTACAAGAGACCCAGTACTTC

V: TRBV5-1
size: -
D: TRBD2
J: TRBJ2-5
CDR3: CASSLGTSSGEIETQYF
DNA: TGCGCCAGCAGCTTGGGTACGTCTAGCGGGGAGATAGAGACCCAGTACTTC

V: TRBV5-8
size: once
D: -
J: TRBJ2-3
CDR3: CASSRGGRGDTQYF
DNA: TGTGCCAGCAGCAGGGGGGGGCGTGGAGATACGCAGTATTTT

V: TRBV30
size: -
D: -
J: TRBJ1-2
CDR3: CAWSSRVYGYTF
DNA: TGTGCCTGGAGTTCCAGGGTCTATGGCTACACCTTC

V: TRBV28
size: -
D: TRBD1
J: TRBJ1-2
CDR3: CASSEFGQGWGYTF
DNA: TGTGCCAGCAGTGAATTCGGACAGGGGTGGGGCTACACCTTC

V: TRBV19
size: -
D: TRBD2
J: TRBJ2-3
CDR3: CASSTSSGRGLDTQYF
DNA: TGTGCCAGTAGTACTTCTAGCGGGAGGGGCTTGGATACGCAGTATTTT

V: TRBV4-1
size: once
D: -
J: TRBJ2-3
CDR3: CASSQERSYAVATDTQYF
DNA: TGCGCCAGCAGCCAAGAGAGGTCGTACGCGGTAGCCACAGATACGCAGTATTTT

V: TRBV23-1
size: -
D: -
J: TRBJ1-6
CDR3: CASSHLLGRLSYNSPLHF
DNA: TGCGCCAGCAGTCACTTACTTGGCCGACTTTCCTATAATTCACCCCTCCACTTT

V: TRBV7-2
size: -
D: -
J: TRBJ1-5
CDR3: CASSLDSYQPQHF
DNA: TGTGCCAGCAGCTTAGACAGCTATCAGCCCCAGCATTTT

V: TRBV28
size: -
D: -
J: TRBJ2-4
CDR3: CASSSAEGAKNIQYF
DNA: TGTGCCAGCAGTTCCGCGGAGGGGGCCAAAAACATTCAGTACTTC

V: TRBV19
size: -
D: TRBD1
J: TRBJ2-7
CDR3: CASLGQASHEQYF
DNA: TGTGCCAGTCTTGGACAGGCCTCTCACGAGCAGTACTTC

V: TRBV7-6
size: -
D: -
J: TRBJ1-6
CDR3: CASSYRALNSPLHF
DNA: TGTGCCAGCAGCTACCGGGCTTTGAATTCACCCCTCCACTTT

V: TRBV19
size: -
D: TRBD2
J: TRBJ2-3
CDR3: CASSTARGGIDTQYF
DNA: TGTGCCAGTAGTACAGCACGGGGGGGCATAGATACGCAGTATTTT

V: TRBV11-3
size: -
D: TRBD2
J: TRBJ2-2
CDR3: CASSPGGLAGALLTGELFF
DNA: TGTGCCAGCAGCCCTGGCGGGCTAGCGGGGGCTCTTCTCACCGGGGAGCTGTTTTTT

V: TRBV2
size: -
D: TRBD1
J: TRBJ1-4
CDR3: CASSVRDRVEKLFF
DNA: TGTGCCAGCAGTGTCCGGGACAGGGTTGAAAAACTGTTTTTT

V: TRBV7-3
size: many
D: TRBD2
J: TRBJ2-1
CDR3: CASSLGLANEQFF
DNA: TGTGCCAGCAGCTTGGGACTAGCAAATGAGCAGTTCTTC

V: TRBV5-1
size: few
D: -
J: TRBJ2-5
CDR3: CASTPGTLQETQYF
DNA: TGCGCCAGCACCCCGGGAACGCTCCAAGAGACCCAGTACTTC

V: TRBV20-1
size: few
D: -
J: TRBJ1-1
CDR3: CSTVKDTEAFF
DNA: TGCAGTACGGTTAAGGACACTGAAGCTTTCTTT

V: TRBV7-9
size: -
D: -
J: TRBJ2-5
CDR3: CASSLGSGDVETQYF
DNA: TGTGCCAGCAGCTTAGGGTCCGGGGACGTGGAGACCCAGTACTTC